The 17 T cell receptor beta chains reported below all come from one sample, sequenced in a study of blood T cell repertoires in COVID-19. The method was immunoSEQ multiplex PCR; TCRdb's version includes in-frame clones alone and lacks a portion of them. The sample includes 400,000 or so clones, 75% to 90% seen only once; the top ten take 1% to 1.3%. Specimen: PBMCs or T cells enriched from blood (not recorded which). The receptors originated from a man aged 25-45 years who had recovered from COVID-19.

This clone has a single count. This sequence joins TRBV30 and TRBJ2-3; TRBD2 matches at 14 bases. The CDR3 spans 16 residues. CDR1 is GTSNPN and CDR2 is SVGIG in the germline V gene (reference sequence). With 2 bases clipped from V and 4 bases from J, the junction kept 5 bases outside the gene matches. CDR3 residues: CAWSRGLAGDSDTQYF. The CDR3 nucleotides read TGTGCCTGGAGTCGGGGACTAGCGGGAGATTCAGATACGCAGTATTTT.

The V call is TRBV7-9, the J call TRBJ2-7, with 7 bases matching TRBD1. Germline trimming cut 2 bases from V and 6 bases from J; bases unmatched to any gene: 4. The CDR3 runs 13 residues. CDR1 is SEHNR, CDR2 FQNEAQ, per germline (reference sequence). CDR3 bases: TGTGCCAGCAGCTTAAAGGGGGCGGGCGAGCAGTACTTC. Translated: CASSLKGAGEQYF.

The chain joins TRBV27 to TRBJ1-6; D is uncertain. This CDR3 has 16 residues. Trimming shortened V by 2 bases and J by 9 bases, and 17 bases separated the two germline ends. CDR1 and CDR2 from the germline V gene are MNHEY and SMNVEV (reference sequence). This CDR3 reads CASSLTGIGLLSPLHF. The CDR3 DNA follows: TGTGCCAGCAGTTTAACCGGGATAGGCCTCCTTTCACCCCTCCACTTT.

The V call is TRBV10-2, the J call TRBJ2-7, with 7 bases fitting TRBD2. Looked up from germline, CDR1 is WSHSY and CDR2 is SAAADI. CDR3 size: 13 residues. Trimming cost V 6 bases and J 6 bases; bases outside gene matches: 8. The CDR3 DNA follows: TGCGCCAGCAGCTCGGAGTGGGGGGGCGAGCAGTACTTC. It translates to CASSSEWGGEQYF.

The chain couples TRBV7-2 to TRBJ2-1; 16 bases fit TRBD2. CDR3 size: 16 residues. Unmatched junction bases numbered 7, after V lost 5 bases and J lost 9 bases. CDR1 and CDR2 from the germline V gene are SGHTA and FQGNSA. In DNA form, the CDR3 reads TGTGCCAGCAGCGTGGGGACTAGCGGGAGGGGAATTGAGCAGTTCTTC. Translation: CASSVGTSGRGIEQFF.

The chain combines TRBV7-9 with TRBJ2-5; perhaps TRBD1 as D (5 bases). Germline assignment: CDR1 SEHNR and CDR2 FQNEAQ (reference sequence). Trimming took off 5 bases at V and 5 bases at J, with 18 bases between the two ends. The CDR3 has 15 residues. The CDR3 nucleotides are TGTGCCAGCAGCGTACGTCCTACAGGCAGGGAGACCCAGTACTTC. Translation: CASSVRPTGRETQYF. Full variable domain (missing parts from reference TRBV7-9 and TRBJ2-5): DTGVSQNPRHKITKRGQNVTFRCDPISEHNRLYWYRQTLGQGPEFLTYFQNEAQLEKSRLLSDRFSAERPKGSFSTLEIQRTEQGDSAMYLCASSVRPTGRETQYFGPGTRLLVL.

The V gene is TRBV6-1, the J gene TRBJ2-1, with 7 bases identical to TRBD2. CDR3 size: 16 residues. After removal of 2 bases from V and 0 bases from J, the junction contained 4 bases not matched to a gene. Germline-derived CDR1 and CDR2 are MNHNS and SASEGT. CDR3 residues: CASSEHGGGSYNEQFF. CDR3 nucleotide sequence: TGTGCCAGCAGTGAACACGGCGGGGGCTCCTACAATGAGCAGTTCTTC.

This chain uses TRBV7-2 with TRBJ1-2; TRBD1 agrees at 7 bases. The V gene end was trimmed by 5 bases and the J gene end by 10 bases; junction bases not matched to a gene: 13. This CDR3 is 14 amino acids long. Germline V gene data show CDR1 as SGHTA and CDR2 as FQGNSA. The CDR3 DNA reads TGTGCCAGCAGCCCAGACAGGGTGTTCGCCTACTACACCTTC. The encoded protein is CASSPDRVFAYYTF.

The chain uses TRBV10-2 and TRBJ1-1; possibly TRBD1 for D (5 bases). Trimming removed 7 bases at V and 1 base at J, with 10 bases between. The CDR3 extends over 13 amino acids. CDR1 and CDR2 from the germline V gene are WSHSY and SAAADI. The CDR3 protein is CASTLTGNTEAFF. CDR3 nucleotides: TGCGCCAGCACCCTAACAGGGAACACTGAAGCTTTCTTT.

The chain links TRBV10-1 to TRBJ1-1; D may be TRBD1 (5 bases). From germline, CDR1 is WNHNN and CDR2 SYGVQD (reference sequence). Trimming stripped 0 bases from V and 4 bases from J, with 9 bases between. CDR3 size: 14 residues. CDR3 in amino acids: CASSESTGVTEAFF. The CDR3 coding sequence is TGCGCCAGCAGTGAGTCGACGGGGGTCACTGAAGCTTTCTTT.

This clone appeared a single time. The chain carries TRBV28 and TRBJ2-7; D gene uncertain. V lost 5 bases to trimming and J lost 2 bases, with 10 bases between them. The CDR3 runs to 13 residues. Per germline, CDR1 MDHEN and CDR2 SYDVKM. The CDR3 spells CASSHTNTYEQYF. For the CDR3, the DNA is TGTGCCAGCAGTCATACGAACACCTACGAGCAGTACTTC.

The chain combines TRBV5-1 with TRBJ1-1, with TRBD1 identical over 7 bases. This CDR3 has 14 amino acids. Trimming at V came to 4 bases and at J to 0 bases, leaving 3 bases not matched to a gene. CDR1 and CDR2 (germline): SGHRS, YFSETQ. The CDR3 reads CASSRTGVNTEAFF. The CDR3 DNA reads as TGCGCCAGCAGCCGGACAGGAGTGAACACTGAAGCTTTCTTT.

The CDR3: CASSLMNTEAFF. Written as DNA, the CDR3 is TGTGCCAGCAGCCTAATGAACACTGAAGCTTTCTTT. This chain links TRBV7-9 with TRBJ1-1; D ambiguous. The germline CDR1 and CDR2 sequences are SEHNR and FQNEAQ (reference sequence). CDR3 length: 12 amino acids. Trimming pared 5 bases from V and 0 bases from J, leaving 4 bases between.

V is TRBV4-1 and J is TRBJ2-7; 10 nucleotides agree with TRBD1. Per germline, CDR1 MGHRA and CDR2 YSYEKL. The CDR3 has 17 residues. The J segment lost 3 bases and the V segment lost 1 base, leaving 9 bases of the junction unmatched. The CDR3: CASSQGVRGQGIYEQYF. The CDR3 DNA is TGCGCCAGCAGCCAAGGGGTCAGGGGACAGGGGATCTACGAGCAGTACTTC.

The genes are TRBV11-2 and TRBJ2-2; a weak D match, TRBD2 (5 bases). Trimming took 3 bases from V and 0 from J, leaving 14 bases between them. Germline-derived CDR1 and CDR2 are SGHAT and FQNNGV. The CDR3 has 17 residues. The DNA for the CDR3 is TGTGCCAGCAGCTTGCAGGCGGGCTTCGCGAACACCGGGGAGCTGTTTTTT. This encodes CASSLQAGFANTGELFF.

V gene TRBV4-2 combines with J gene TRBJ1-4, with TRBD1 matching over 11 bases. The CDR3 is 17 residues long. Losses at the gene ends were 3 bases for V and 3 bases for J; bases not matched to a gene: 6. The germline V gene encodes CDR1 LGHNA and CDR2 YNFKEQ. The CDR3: CASSQGTGGLANEKLFF. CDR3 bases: TGTGCCAGCAGCCAGGGGACAGGGGGACTGGCTAATGAAAAACTGTTTTTT.

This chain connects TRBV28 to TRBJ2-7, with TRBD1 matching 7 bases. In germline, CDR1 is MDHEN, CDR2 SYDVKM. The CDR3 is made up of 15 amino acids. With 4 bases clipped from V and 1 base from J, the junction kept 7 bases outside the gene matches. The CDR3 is CASSSGTAFSYEQYF. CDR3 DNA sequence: TGTGCCAGCAGTTCCGGGACAGCGTTTTCCTACGAGCAGTACTTC.